Listed below are T cell receptor beta chains from one sample, sequenced in a study of cytomegalovirus exposure and HLA in healthy donors. Generated by immunoSEQ multiplex PCR, the TCRdb table keeps only in-frame clones and is missing some. The sample contains over 120,000 clones, about 91% of which appear only once. The source material was PBMCs. The receptors originated from a young woman in good health and CMV-seropositive. CDR3s include the opening cysteine and the closing phenylalanine or tryptophan. The D gene is left open where the match is weak. Clone size is stated in some rows and not others, as once, few, many or a class when expanded.

J gene,clone size,D gene,V gene,CDR3 protein,CDR3 DNA
TRBJ2-5,-,-,TRBV19,CASSIDIGEETQYF,TGTGCCAGTAGTATAGATATAGGGGAAGAGACCCAGTACTTC
TRBJ2-7,-,TRBD1,TRBV13,CASSSGLRQGTYEQYF,TGTGCCAGCAGCTCCGGCCTCAGACAGGGGACCTACGAGCAGTACTTC
TRBJ1-1,few,TRBD1,TRBV6-5,CASRLGTVNTEAFF,TGTGCCAGCCGTTTAGGGACAGTGAACACTGAAGCTTTCTTT
TRBJ2-1,-,TRBD1,TRBV28,CASRPQVPGGKDNEQFF,TGTGCCAGCAGACCTCAGGTCCCAGGGGGCAAGGACAATGAGCAGTTCTTC
TRBJ1-5,-,TRBD1,TRBV7-9,CASSRTGSNQPQHF,TGTGCCAGCAGCCGGACAGGGAGCAATCAGCCCCAGCATTTT
TRBJ2-1,-,TRBD2,TRBV19,CASSLLGTSGGPGNEQFF,TGTGCCAGTAGCCTCCTCGGGACTAGCGGGGGGCCGGGTAATGAGCAGTTCTTC
TRBJ1-2,-,-,TRBV6-5,CASSSGYGYTF,TGTGCCAGCAGTTCCGGGTATGGCTACACCTTC
TRBJ1-1,-,-,TRBV5-1,CASSLVGGAKGTEAFF,TGCGCCAGCAGCTTGGTTGGGGGGGCTAAGGGCACTGAAGCTTTCTTT
TRBJ1-2,few,-,TRBV28,CASRIQVPNGYTF,TGTGCCAGCAGGATACAGGTCCCAAATGGCTACACCTTC
TRBJ1-2,once,-,TRBV5-1,CASSSKTGDGYTF,TGCGCCAGCAGCTCGAAGACAGGAGATGGCTACACCTTC
TRBJ1-1,-,TRBD1,TRBV10-3,CAISESGQGSTEAFF,TGTGCCATCAGTGAGTCGGGACAGGGGAGCACTGAAGCTTTCTTT
TRBJ2-3,-,TRBD2,TRBV4-2,CASSRASGASSTDTQYF,TGTGCCAGCAGCCGGGCTAGCGGGGCTTCAAGCACAGATACGCAGTATTTT
TRBJ1-1,-,-,TRBV18,CASSPLAKEGEAFF,TGTGCCAGCTCACCCTTAGCAAAGGAGGGGGAAGCTTTCTTT
TRBJ2-7,-,TRBD2,TRBV5-8,CASSFGLAGDEQYF,TGTGCCAGCAGCTTCGGACTAGCGGGGGACGAGCAGTACTTC
TRBJ1-1,-,TRBD1,TRBV19,CASMLTGGPVGAFF,TGTGCCAGTATGCTGACAGGGGGCCCCGTGGGAGCTTTCTTT
TRBJ2-7,-,TRBD1,TRBV27,CASSTSGQTYEQYF,TGTGCCAGCAGTACCTCGGGACAGACCTACGAGCAGTACTTC
TRBJ2-2,-,TRBD1,TRBV12-5,CASGQDRGASGELFF,TGTGCTAGTGGCCAGGACAGGGGAGCGTCCGGGGAGCTGTTTTTT
TRBJ2-7,-,TRBD2,TRBV9,CASARGEGTSEQYF,TGTGCCAGTGCGCGGGGGGAGGGTACCAGCGAGCAGTACTTC
TRBJ2-7,few,-,TRBV5-1,CASSLGTASSYEQYF,TGCGCCAGCAGCTTGGGGACAGCGAGCTCCTACGAGCAGTACTTC
TRBJ1-1,-,TRBD1,TRBV2,CASSESPGTGPLNTEAFF,TGTGCCAGCAGTGAAAGCCCCGGGACAGGGCCCCTTAACACTGAAGCTTTCTTT
TRBJ2-7,-,-,TRBV6-1,CASSEPGRGTAEQYF,TGTGCCAGCAGTGAACCAGGAAGGGGAACGGCCGAGCAGTACTTC
TRBJ1-1,-,-,TRBV11-2,CASSPGEGGSTEAFF,TGTGCCAGCAGCCCAGGGGAGGGGGGGAGCACTGAAGCTTTCTTT
TRBJ2-5,-,TRBD2,TRBV6-5,CASQRAGVGETQYF,TGTGCCAGTCAACGAGCGGGGGTAGGGGAGACCCAGTACTTC
TRBJ1-1,-,TRBD1,TRBV5-1,CASSQTGTGLTEAFF,TGCGCCAGCAGCCAAACTGGGACAGGTCTTACTGAAGCTTTCTTT
TRBJ1-5,-,-,TRBV15,CATSRGRVTLSNQPQHF,TGTGCCACCAGCCGGGGAAGGGTGACACTTAGCAATCAGCCCCAGCATTTT
TRBJ2-7,few,TRBD1,TRBV5-1,CASTHTPGQGGGEQYF,TGCGCCAGCACCCACACGCCGGGACAGGGAGGAGGAGAGCAGTACTTC
TRBJ2-5,-,TRBD2,TRBV9,CASSVGLAGPQETQYF,TGTGCCAGCAGCGTAGGCCTAGCGGGGCCCCAAGAGACCCAGTACTTC
TRBJ2-3,-,TRBD1,TRBV15,CATSREGQGADTQYF,TGTGCCACCAGCAGAGAGGGACAGGGGGCAGATACGCAGTATTTT
TRBJ1-2,-,TRBD1,TRBV5-6,CASRGTGETYGYTF,TGTGCCAGCAGAGGGACAGGGGAGACCTATGGCTACACCTTC
TRBJ2-1,-,-,TRBV7-6,CASSFGGPYNEQFF,TGTGCCAGCAGCTTCGGGGGGCCTTACAATGAGCAGTTCTTC
TRBJ2-1,-,TRBD2,TRBV2,CASSYSKRGGRQQFF,TGTGCCAGCAGTTACTCTAAGCGGGGGGGACGGCAGCAGTTCTTC
TRBJ1-2,-,TRBD1,TRBV5-1,CASSLADRDYGYTF,TGCGCCAGCAGCTTGGCCGACAGGGACTATGGCTACACCTTC
TRBJ1-1,-,-,TRBV6-5,CASRTDTEAFF,TGTGCCAGCAGAACGGACACTGAAGCTTTCTTT
TRBJ1-1,-,-,TRBV28,CASSLLTGNTEAFF,TGTGCCAGCAGTCTCTTGACAGGGAACACTGAAGCTTTCTTT
TRBJ2-5,-,TRBD1,TRBV7-2,CASSPLGTGGAKTQYF,TGTGCCAGCTCCCCTCTTGGCACAGGGGGCGCGAAGACCCAGTACTTC
TRBJ2-7,-,TRBD2,TRBV6-5,CASSYNAGGPYEQYF,TGTGCCAGCAGTTACAATGCGGGGGGGCCCTACGAGCAGTACTTC